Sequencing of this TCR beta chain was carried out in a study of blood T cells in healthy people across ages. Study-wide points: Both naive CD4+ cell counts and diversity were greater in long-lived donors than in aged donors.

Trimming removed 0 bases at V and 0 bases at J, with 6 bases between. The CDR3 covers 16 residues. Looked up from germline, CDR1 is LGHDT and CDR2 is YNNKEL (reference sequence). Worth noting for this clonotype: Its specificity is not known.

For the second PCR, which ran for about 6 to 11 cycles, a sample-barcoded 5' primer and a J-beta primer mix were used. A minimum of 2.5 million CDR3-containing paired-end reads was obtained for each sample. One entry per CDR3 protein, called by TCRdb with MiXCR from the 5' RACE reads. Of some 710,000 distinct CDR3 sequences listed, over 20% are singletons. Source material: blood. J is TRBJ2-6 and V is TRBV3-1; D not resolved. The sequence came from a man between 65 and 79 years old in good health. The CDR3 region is CASSQDVASGANVLTF. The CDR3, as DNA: TGTGCCAGCAGCCAAGATGTAGCCTCTGGGGCCAACGTCCTGACTTTC.